This TCR beta chain is from a study of blood T cell repertoires in COVID-19. The CDR3 is made up of 15 amino acids. J was trimmed by 2 bases and V by 6 bases; bases with no gene match: 6. CDR1 KGHSH and CDR2 LQKENI come from the germline V gene. Source study methods: Amplification with reference gene primers provided the estimates of nucleated cell counts. Using immunoSEQ multiplex PCR, the repertoire was profiled, and TCRdb retains in-frame clones only, with some absent. For V, J and clone size, that table is used; D and trimming come from the DNA. Altogether roughly 200,000 clones are present, approximately 86% being singletons, with the ten largest covering less than 3%.

The gene calls are TRBV18 and TRBJ1-4, with 7 nucleotides matching TRBD1. The specimen was peripheral blood. The receptor comes from a man aged 35 to 55 with active or convalescent COVID-19. CDR3 sequence: CASSRDSLTNEKLFF. CDR3 DNA: TGTGCCAGCTCGCGGGACAGTCTGACTAATGAAAAACTGTTTTTT.